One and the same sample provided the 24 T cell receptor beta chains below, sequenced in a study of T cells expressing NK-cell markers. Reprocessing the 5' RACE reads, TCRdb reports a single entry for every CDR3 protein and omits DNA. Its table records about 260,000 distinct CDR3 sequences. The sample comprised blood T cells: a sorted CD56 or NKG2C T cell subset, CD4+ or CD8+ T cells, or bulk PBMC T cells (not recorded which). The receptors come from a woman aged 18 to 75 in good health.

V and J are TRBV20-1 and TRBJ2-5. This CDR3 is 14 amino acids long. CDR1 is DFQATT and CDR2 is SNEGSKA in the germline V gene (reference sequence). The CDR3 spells CSARDRVTQETQYF.

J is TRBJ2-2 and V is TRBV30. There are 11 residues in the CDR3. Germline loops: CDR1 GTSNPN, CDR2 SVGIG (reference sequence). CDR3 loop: CAWIRSRELFF.

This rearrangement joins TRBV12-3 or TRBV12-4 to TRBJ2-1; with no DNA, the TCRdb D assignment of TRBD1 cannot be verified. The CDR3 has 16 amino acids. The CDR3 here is CASSSGEWKKYNEQFF.

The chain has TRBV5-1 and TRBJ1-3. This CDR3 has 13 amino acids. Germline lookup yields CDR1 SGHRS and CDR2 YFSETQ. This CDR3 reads CASSLEPENTIYF.

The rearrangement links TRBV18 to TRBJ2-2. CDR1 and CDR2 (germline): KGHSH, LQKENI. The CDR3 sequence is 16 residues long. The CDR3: CASSPGASADTGELFF.

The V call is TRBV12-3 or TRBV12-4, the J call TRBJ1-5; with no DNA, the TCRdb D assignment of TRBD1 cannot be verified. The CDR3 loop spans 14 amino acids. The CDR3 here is CASSLENRGSTQHF.

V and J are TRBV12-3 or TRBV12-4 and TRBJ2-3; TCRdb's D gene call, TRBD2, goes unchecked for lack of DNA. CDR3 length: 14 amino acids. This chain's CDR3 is CASRVGWGTDTQYF.

CDR3 protein: CASSQPQGQETQYF. V usage is TRBV7-2 and J usage is TRBJ2-5. The germline CDR1 and CDR2 sequences are SGHTA and FQGNSA. The CDR3 spans 14 residues.

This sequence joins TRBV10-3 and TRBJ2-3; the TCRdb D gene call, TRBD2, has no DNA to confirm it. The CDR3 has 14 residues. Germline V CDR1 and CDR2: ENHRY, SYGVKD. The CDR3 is CAIRTSGTTDTQYF.

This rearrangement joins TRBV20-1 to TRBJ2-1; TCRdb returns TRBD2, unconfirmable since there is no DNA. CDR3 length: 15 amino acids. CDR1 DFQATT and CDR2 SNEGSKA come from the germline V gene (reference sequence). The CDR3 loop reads CSARGLPSSYNEQFF.

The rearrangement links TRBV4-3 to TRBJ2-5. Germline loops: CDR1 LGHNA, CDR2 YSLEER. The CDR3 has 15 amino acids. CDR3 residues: CASSQDVARQETQYF.

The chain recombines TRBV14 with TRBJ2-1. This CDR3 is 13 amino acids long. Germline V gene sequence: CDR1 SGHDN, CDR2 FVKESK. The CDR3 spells CASSQSLYNEQFF.

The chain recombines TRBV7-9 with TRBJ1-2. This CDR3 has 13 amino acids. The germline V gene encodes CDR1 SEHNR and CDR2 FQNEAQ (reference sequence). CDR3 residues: CASSLTPIYGYTF. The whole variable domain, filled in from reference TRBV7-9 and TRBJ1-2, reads DTGVSQNPRHKITKRGQNVTFRCDPISEHNRLYWYRQTLGQGPEFLTYFQNEAQLEKSRLLSDRFSAERPKGSFSTLEIQRTEQGDSAMYLCASSLTPIYGYTFGSGTRLTVV.

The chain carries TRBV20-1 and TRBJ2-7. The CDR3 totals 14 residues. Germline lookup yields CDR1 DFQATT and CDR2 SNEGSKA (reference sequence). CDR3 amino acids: CSASASNAAYEQYF.

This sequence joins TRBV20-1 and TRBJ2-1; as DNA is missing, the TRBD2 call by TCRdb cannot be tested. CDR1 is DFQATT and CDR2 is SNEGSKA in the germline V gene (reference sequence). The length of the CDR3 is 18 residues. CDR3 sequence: CSASKRPTRTSGYNEQFF.

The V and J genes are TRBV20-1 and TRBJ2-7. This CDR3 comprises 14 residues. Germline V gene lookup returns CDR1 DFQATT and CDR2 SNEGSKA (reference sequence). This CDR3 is CGASKPIGSYEQYF.

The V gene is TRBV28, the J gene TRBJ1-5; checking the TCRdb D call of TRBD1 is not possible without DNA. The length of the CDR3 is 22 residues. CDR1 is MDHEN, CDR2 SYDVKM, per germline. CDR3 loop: CASTLLRGQGIGRGLSNQPQHF. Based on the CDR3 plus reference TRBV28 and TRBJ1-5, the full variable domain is DVKVTQSSRYLVKRTGEKVFLECVQDMDHENMFWYRQDPGLGLRLIYFSYDVKMKEKGDIPEGYSVSREKKERFSLILESASTNQTSMYLCASTLLRGQGIGRGLSNQPQHFGDGTRLSIL.

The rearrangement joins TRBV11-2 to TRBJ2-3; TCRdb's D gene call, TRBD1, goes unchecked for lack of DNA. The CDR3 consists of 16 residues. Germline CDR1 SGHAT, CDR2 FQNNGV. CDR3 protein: CASSPRQGRWGDTQYF.

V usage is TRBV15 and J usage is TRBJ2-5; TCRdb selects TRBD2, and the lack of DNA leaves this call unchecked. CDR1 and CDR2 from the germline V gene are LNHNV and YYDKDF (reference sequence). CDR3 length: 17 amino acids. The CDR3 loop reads CATSKGRSSGYQETQYF.

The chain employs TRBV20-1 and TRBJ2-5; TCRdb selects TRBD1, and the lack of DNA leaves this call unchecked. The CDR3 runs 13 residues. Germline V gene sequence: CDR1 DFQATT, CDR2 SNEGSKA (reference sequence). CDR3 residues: CSAPSTGQETQYF.

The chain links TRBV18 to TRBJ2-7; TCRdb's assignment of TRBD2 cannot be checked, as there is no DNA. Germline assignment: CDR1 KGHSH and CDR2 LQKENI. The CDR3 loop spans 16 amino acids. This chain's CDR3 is CASSELESGGTYEQYF.

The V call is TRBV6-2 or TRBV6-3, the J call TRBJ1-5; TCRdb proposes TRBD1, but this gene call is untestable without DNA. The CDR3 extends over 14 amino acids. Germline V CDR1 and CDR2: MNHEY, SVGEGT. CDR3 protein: CASSTGASNQPQHF.

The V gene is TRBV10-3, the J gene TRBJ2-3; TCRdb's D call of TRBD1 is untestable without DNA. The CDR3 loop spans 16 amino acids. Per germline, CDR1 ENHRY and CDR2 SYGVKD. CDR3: CAISERKTGDTDTQYF.

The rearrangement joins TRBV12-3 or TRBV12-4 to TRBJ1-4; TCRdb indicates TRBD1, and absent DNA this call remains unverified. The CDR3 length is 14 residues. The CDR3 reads CASRSGSRIEKLFF.